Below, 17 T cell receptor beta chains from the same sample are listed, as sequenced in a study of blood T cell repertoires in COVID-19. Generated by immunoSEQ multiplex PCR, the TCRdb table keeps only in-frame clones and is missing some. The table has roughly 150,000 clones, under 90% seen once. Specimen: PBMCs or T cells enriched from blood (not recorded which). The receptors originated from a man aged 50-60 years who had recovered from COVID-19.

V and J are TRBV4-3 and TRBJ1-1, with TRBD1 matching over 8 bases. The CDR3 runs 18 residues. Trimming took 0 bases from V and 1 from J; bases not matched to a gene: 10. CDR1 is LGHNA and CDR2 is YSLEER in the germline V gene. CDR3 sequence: CASSQDRAGGLGNTEAFF. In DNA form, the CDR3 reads TGCGCCAGCAGCCAAGATCGAGCAGGGGGCTTAGGGAACACTGAAGCTTTCTTT.

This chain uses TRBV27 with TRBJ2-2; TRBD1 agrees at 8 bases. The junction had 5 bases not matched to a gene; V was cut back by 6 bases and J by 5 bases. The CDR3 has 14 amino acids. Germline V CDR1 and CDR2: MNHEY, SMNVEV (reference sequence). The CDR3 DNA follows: TGTGCCAGCAGGGACAGGGTTTTAACCGGGGAGCTGTTTTTT. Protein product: CASRDRVLTGELFF.

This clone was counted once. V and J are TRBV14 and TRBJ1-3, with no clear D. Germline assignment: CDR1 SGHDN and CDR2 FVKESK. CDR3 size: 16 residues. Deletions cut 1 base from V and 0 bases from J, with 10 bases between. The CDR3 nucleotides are TGTGCCAGCAGCCAAGTTGGCAGGTCCTCTGGAAACACCATATATTTT. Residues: CASSQVGRSSGNTIYF.

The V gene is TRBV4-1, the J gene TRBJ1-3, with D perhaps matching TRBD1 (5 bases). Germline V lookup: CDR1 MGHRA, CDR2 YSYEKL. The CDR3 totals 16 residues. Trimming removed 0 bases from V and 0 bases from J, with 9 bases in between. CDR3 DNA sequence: TGCGCCAGCAGCCAAGACAGGGCCAACTCTGGAAACACCATATATTTT. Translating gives CASSQDRANSGNTIYF.

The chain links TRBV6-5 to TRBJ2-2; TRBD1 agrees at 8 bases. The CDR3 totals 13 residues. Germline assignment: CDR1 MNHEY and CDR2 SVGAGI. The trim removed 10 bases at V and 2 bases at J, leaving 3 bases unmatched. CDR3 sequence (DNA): TGTGCCACCGGACAGGGTAACACCGGGGAGCTGTTTTTT. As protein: CATGQGNTGELFF.

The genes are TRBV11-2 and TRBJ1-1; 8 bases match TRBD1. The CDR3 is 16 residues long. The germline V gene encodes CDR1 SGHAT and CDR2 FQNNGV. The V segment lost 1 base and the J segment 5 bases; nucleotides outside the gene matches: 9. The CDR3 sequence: CASSLGPGGLGTEAFF. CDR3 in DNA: TGTGCCAGCAGCTTAGGGCCAGGGGGCCTTGGAACTGAAGCTTTCTTT.

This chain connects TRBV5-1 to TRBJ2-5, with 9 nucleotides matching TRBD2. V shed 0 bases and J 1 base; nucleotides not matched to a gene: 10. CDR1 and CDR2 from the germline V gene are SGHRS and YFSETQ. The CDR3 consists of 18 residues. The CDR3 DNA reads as TGCGCCAGCAGCTTGGTAGGGAGGCCTAGCGGGGTCCAAGAGACCCAGTACTTC. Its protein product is CASSLVGRPSGVQETQYF.

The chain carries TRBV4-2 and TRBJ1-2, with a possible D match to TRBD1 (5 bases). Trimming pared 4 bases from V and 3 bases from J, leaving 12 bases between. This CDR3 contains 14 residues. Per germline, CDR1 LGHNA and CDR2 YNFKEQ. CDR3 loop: CASSPGGLDYGYTF. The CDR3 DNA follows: TGTGCCAGCAGCCCCGGGGGGTTGGACTATGGCTACACCTTC.

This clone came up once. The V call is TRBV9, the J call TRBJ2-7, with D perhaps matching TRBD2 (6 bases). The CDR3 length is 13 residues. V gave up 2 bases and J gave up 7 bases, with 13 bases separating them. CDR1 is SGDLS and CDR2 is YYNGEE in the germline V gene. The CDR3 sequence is CASSVYGGGEQYF. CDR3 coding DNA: TGTGCCAGCAGCGTCTATGGGGGAGGAGAGCAGTACTTC.

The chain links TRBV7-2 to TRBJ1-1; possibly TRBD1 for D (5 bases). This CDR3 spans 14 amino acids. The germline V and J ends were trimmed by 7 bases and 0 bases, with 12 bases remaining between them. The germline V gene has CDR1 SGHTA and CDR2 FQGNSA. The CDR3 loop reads CASTRQLMNTEAFF. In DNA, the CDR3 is TGTGCCAGCACCCGACAGTTGATGAACACTGAAGCTTTCTTT.

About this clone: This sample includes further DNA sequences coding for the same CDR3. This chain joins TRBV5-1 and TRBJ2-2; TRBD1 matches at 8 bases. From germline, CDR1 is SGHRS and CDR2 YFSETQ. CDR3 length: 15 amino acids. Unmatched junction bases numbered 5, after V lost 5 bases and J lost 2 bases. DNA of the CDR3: TGCGCCAGCAGTCCCGGGACAGGAAACACCGGGGAGCTGTTTTTT. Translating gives CASSPGTGNTGELFF.

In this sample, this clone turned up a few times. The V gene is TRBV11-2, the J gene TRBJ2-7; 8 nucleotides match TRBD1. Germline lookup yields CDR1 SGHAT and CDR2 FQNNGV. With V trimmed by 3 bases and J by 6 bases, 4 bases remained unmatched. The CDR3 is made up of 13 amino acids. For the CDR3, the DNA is TGTGCCAGCAGCTTGCGACAGGGGACCGAGCAGTACTTC. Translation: CASSLRQGTEQYF.

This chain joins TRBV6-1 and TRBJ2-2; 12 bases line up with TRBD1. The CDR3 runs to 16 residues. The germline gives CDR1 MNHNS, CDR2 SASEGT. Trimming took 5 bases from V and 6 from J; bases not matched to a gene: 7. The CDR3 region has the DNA TGTGCCAGCAGTCAAGGGACAGGGGGCCGGGCCGGGGAGCTGTTTTTT. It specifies CASSQGTGGRAGELFF.

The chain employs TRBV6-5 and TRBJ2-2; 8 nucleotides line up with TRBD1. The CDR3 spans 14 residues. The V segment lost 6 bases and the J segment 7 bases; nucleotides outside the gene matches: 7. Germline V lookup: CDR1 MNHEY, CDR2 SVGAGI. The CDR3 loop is CASRNQGAGGELFF. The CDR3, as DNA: TGTGCCAGCAGAAACCAGGGGGCCGGCGGGGAGCTGTTTTTT.

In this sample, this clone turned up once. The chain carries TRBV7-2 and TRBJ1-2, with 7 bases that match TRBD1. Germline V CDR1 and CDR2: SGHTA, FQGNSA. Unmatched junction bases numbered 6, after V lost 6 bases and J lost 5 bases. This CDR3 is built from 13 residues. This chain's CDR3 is CASSSSQGYGYTF. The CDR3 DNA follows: TGTGCCAGCAGTTCCTCACAGGGGTATGGCTACACCTTC.

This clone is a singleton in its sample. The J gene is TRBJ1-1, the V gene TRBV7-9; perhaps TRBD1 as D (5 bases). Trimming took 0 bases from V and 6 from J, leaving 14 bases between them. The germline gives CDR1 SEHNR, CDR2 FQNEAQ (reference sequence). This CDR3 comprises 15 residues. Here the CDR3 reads CASSLAGGGDSEAFF. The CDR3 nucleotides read TGTGCCAGCAGCTTAGCGGGGGGAGGGGACTCTGAAGCTTTCTTT.

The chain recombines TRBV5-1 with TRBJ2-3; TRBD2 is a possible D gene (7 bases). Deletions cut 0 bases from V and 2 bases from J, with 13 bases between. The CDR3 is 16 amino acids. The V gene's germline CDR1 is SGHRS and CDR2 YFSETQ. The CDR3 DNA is TGCGCCAGCAGCTTGGCGGCCGGGGGGCCCACAGATACGCAGTATTTT. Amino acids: CASSLAAGGPTDTQYF.